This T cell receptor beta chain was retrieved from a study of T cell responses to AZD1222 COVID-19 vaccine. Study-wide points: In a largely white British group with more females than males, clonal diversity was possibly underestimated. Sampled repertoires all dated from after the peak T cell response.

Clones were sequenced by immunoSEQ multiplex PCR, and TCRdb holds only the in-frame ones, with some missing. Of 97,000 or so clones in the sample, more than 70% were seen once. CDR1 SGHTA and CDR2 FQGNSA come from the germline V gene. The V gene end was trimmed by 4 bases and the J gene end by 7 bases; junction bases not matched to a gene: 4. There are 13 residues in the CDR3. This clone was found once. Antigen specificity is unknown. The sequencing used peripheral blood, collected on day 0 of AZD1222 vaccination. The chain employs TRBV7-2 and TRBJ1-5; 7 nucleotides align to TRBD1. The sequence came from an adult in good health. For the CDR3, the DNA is TGTGCCAGCAGCTCGACAGGGTACCAGCCCCAGCATTTT. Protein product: CASSSTGYQPQHF.